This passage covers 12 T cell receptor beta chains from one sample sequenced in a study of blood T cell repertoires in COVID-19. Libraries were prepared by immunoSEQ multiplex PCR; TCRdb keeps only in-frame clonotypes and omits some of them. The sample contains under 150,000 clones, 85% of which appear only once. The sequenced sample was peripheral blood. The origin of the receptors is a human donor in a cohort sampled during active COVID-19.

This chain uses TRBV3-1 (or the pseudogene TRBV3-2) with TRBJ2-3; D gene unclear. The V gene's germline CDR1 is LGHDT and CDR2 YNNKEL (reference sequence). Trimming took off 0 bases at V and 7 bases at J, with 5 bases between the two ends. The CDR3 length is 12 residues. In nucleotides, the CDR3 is TGTGCCAGCAGCCAAGATTCCAATACGCAGTATTTT. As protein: CASSQDSNTQYF.

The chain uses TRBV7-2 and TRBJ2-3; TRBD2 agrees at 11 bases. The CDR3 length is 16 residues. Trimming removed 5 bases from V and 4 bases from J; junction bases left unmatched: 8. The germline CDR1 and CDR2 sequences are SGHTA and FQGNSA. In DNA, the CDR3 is TGTGCCAGCAGCATAATAGCGGGGGGGCCTGCAGATACGCAGTATTTT. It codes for CASSIIAGGPADTQYF.

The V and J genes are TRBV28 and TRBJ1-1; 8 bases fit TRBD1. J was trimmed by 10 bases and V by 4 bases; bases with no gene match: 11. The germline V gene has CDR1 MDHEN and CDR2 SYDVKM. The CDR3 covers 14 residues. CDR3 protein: CASSSPPDRDAAFF. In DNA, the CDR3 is TGTGCCAGCAGTTCCCCCCCGGACAGGGACGCAGCTTTCTTT.

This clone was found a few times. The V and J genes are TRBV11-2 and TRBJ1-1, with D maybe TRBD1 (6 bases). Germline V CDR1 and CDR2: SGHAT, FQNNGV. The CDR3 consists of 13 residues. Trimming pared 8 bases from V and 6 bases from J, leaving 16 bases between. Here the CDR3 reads CASGSDRRAEAFF. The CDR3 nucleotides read TGTGCCAGCGGATCGGACAGAAGGGCTGAAGCTTTCTTT.

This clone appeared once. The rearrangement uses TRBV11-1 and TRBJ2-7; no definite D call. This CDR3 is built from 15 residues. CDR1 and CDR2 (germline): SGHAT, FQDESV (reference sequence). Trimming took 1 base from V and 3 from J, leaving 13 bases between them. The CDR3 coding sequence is TGTGCCAGCAGCTTAGGGCCCTTTGGCGGCTACGAGCAGTACTTC. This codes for CASSLGPFGGYEQYF.

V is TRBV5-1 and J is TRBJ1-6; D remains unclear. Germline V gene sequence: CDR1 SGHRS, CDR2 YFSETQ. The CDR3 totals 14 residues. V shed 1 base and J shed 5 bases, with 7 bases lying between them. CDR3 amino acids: CASSLSGNNSPLHF. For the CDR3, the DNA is TGCGCCAGCAGCTTGAGCGGAAATAATTCACCCCTCCACTTT.

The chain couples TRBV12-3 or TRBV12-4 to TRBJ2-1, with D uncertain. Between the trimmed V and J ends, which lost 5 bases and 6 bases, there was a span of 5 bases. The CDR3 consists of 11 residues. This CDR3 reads CASSQLNEQFF. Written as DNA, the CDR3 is TGTGCCAGCAGTCAACTCAATGAGCAGTTCTTC.

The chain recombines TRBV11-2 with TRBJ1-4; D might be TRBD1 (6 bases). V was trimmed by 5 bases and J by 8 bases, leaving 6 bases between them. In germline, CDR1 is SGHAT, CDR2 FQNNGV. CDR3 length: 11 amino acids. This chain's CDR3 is CASSQGEKLFF. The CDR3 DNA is TGTGCCAGCAGCCAGGGGGAAAAACTGTTTTTT.

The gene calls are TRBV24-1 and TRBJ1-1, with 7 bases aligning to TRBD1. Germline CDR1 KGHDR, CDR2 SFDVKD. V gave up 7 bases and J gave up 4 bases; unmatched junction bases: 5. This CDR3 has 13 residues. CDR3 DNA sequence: TGTGCCACCAGGGGGACAGTAGGCACTGAAGCTTTCTTT. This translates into CATRGTVGTEAFF.

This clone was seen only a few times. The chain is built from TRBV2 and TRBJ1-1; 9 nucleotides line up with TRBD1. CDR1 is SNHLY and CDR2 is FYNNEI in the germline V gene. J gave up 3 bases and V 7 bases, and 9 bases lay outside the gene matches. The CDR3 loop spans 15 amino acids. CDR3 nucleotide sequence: TGTGCCAGCATCCCCGGGAGGGACAGGGACACTGAAGCTTTCTTT. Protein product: CASIPGRDRDTEAFF. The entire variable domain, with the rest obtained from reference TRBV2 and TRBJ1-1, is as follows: EPEVTQTPSHQVTQMGQEVILRCVPISNHLYFYWYRQILGQKVEFLVSFYNNEISEKSEIFDDQFSVERPDGSNFTLKIRSTKLEDSAMYFCASIPGRDRDTEAFFGQGTRLTVV.

CDR3 nucleotide sequence: TGTGCCAGCAGGGGTTGGGGGGGTCATGATGAGCAGTTCTTC. This encodes CASRGWGGHDEQFF. The rearrangement links TRBV27 to TRBJ2-1; 7 bases match TRBD2. J was trimmed by 8 bases and V by 6 bases; bases with no gene match: 10. This CDR3 region has 14 residues. Germline CDR1 and CDR2: MNHEY and SMNVEV (reference sequence).

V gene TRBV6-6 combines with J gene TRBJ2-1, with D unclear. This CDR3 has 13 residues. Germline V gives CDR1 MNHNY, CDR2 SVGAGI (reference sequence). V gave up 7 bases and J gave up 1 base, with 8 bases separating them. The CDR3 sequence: CASTLESYNEQFF. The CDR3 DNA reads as TGTGCCAGCACCCTGGAGTCCTACAATGAGCAGTTCTTC.